These 19 T cell receptor beta chains were all obtained from the same sample, sequenced in a study of CD8 T cells in Susac syndrome. An input of about 0.45 to 1 ug of RNA was subjected to reverse transcription using random hexamers. TCRdb re-called the immunoSEQ multiplex PCR reads with MiXCR, one entry per CDR3 protein. The sample yields hundreds of thousands of distinct CDR3 sequences, just under 95% seen once. Sequencing was performed on CD4+ T cells from PBMCs. These receptor sequences come from a human donor with multiple sclerosis.

This clonotype was seen once. The chain is built from TRBV5-6 and TRBJ2-7, with D possibly called TRBD1 or TRBD2 (5 bases each). V shed 4 bases and J shed 1 base, with 9 bases lying between them. Germline V lookup: CDR1 SGHDT, CDR2 YYEEEE. CDR3 length: 13 residues. CDR3 sequence: CASSPGRSYEQYF. DNA of the CDR3: TGTGCCAGCAGCCCGGGACGGTCCTACGAGCAGTACTTC.

The chain couples TRBV11-2 to TRBJ1-1; no clear D gene. The CDR3 is 14 residues long. V was cut by 6 bases and J by 5 bases, with 16 bases left in between. CDR1 SGHAT and CDR2 FQNNGV come from the germline V gene. CDR3 residues: CASSLEPGRTEAFF. DNA of the CDR3: TGTGCCAGCAGTCTAGAGCCCGGTAGGACTGAAGCTTTCTTT.

The V and J genes are TRBV20-1 and TRBJ1-5, with D possibly being TRBD1 (5 bases). The germline gives CDR1 DFQATT, CDR2 SNEGSKA (reference sequence). With 3 bases removed from V and 6 bases from J, the gap between germline ends came to 18 bases. The CDR3 runs to 15 residues. The CDR3 DNA sequence: TGCAGTGCTAGGCCAGCCTGGGGGAGGTTTCAGCCCCAGCATTTT. As protein: CSARPAWGRFQPQHF.

This clonotype has only a few counts. The CDR3, as DNA: TGTGCCACCCGGGGAGGCAATGAGCAGTTCTTC. Its translation: CATRGGNEQFF. The rearrangement links TRBV6-1 to TRBJ2-1; tentative D call: TRBD2 (6 bases). This CDR3 has 11 residues. Trimming removed 10 bases at V and 6 bases at J, with 10 bases between. Germline V gene sequence: CDR1 MNHNS, CDR2 SASEGT.

CDR3 nucleotide sequence: TGTGCCAGCAGCTTTCTTCGACCCACCGTGCCAGATACGCAGTATTTT. It encodes CASSFLRPTVPDTQYF. The chain uses TRBV7-9 and TRBJ2-3; no definite D call. This CDR3 spans 16 amino acids. Germline V CDR1 and CDR2: SEHNR, FQNEAQ (reference sequence). V was cut by 3 bases and J by 4 bases, with 17 bases left in between.

The J gene is TRBJ2-7, the V gene TRBV4-1; either TRBD1 or TRBD2 may supply D (5 bases each). The CDR3 sequence is 15 residues long. CDR1 is MGHRA and CDR2 is YSYEKL in the germline V gene. V gave up 3 bases and J gave up 4 bases, with 16 bases separating them. CDR3 sequence reads: CASSQNRGGHYEQYF. The CDR3, as DNA: TGCGCCAGCAGCCAGAATCGGGGCGGTCATTACGAGCAGTACTTC.

This clonotype was recorded once. The chain is built from TRBV12-3 or TRBV12-4 and TRBJ1-1; TRBD1 might be the D (6 bases). V lost 3 bases and J 10 bases, leaving 18 bases between the germline ends. The CDR3 totals 14 residues. The CDR3 here is CASSFSRGFGVAFF. The CDR3 DNA reads as TGTGCCAGCAGTTTCTCCAGGGGCTTCGGCGTAGCTTTCTTT.

This chain links TRBV30 with TRBJ1-6, with 9 positions matching TRBD1. Germline CDR1 is GTSNPN and CDR2 is SVGIG (reference sequence). This CDR3 comprises 14 residues. V shed 2 bases and J 8 bases; nucleotides not matched to a gene: 4. The CDR3 nucleotides are TGTGCCTGGAGTTACACAGGGGGCGATTCACCCCTCCACTTT. It is translated as CAWSYTGGDSPLHF.

The J gene is TRBJ1-2, the V gene TRBV6-4; 9 bases are a match to TRBD1. The germline CDR1 and CDR2 sequences are MRHNA and SNTAGT. The V gene end was trimmed by 3 bases and the J gene end by 7 bases; junction bases not matched to a gene: 6. The CDR3 contains 14 residues. Here the CDR3 DNA reads TGTGCCAGCAGTGAGGGACAGGGATCGCGTGGCTACACCTTC. It codes for CASSEGQGSRGYTF.

The chain joins TRBV7-8 to TRBJ2-7; 8 bases are a match to TRBD2. Germline V gene data show CDR1 as SGHVS and CDR2 as FQNEAQ. The CDR3 is 12 amino acids. V lost 5 bases and J lost 7; bases outside the gene matches: 4. The chain's CDR3 is CASSPRGGEQYF. CDR3 bases: TGTGCCAGCAGCCCTCGGGGGGGTGAGCAGTACTTC.

The chain links TRBV6-1 to TRBJ1-4; TRBD1 is a possible D gene (5 bases). Germline values: CDR1 MNHNS, CDR2 SASEGT. There are 17 residues in the CDR3. Trimming removed 6 bases from V and 2 bases from J, with 19 bases in between. The CDR3 protein is CASSRDGALRTNEKLFF. The CDR3 nucleotides are TGTGCCAGCAGCCGGGACGGTGCTCTGCGGACTAATGAAAAACTGTTTTTT.

The V and J genes are TRBV4-1 and TRBJ2-2; TRBD2 aligns across 7 bases. Germline values: CDR1 MGHRA, CDR2 YSYEKL. With V trimmed by 1 base and J by 4 bases, 9 bases remained unmatched. The CDR3 covers 17 residues. The CDR3 loop is CASSQVRAGTSTGELFF. CDR3 nucleotides: TGCGCCAGCAGCCAAGTGCGAGCGGGAACCTCCACCGGGGAGCTGTTTTTT.

The rearrangement uses TRBV7-8 and TRBJ1-2, with unresolved D. The CDR3 is made up of 12 amino acids. Germline V CDR1 and CDR2: SGHVS, FQNEAQ. The V gene lost 3 bases and the J gene lost 8 bases, with 10 bases spanning the gap. CDR3: CASSFLRVGYTF. The CDR3 DNA reads as TGTGCCAGCAGCTTTCTCCGGGTAGGCTACACCTTC. The variable domain in full, with the rest retrieved from reference TRBV7-8 and TRBJ1-2, is GAGVSQSPRYKVAKRGQDVALRCDPISGHVSLFWYQQALGQGPEFLTYFQNEAQLDKSGLPSDRFFAERPEGSVSTLKIQRTQQEDSAVYLCASSFLRVGYTFGSGTRLTVV.

Only a few counts were recorded for this clonotype. This chain connects TRBV11-2 to TRBJ2-5; D could derive from TRBD1 or TRBD2 (5 bases each). Germline lookup yields CDR1 SGHAT and CDR2 FQNNGV. The CDR3 sequence is 15 residues long. Trimming stripped 0 bases from V and 2 bases from J, with 10 bases between. CDR3 DNA: TGTGCCAGCAGCTTAGAGGGACGGCTACAAGAGACCCAGTACTTC. Protein sequence: CASSLEGRLQETQYF.

The genes are TRBV6-2 or TRBV6-3 and TRBJ1-2; D is perhaps TRBD1 (5 bases). V was cut by 6 bases and J by 2 bases, with 7 bases left in between. The germline gives CDR1 MNHEY, CDR2 SVGEGT. This CDR3 is 12 amino acids long. The chain's CDR3 is CASRRGNYGYTF. CDR3 nucleotide sequence: TGTGCCAGCAGGAGGGGAAACTATGGCTACACCTTC.

This sequence joins TRBV18 and TRBJ2-2, with 10 bases that match TRBD2. This CDR3 has 17 residues. The junction had 4 bases not matched to a gene; V was cut back by 1 base and J by 2 bases. Germline V lookup: CDR1 KGHSH, CDR2 LQKENI. Here the CDR3 DNA reads TGTGCCAGCTCACCACGGGTAGCGGGAGGAAACACCGGGGAGCTGTTTTTT. This codes for CASSPRVAGGNTGELFF. Filled out from reference TRBV18 and TRBJ2-2, the complete variable domain reads NAGVMQNPRHLVRRRGQEARLRCSPMKGHSHVYWYRQLPEEGLKFMVYLQKENIIDESGMPKERFSAEFPKEGPSILRIQQVVRGDSAAYFCASSPRVAGGNTGELFFGEGSRLTVL.

This rearrangement joins TRBV5-4 to TRBJ2-3, with 12 bases that match TRBD2. This CDR3 contains 17 residues. CDR1 is SGHNT, CDR2 YYREEE, per germline (reference sequence). V dropped 0 bases and J dropped 1; count of bases not matched to a gene: 3. The CDR3 coding sequence is TGTGCCAGCAGCTTGGGACTAGCGGGAGCAGGCACAGATACGCAGTATTTT. Amino acid sequence: CASSLGLAGAGTDTQYF. The full variable domain, completed using reference TRBV5-4 and TRBJ2-3, is ETGVTQSPTHLIKTRGQQVTLRCSSQSGHNTVSWYQQALGQGPQFIFQYYREEENGRGNFPPRFSGLQFPNYSSELNVNALELDDSALYLCASSLGLAGAGTDTQYFGPGTRLTVL.

V is TRBV4-1 and J is TRBJ1-2, with 12 nucleotides matching TRBD1. Looked up from germline, CDR1 is MGHRA and CDR2 is YSYEKL. This CDR3 is built from 17 residues. V dropped 1 base and J dropped 5; count of bases not matched to a gene: 8. In DNA form, the CDR3 reads TGCGCCAGCAGCCAAGCCCCGGGACAGGGGGCGGGGTATGGCTACACCTTC. Its protein is CASSQAPGQGAGYGYTF.

The genes are TRBV27 and TRBJ2-2; D is possibly TRBD1 (6 bases). Between the trimmed V and J ends, which lost 3 bases and 7 bases, there was a span of 12 bases. Germline V gene data show CDR1 as MNHEY and CDR2 as SMNVEV (reference sequence). The CDR3 sequence is 14 residues long. CDR3 DNA sequence: TGTGCCAGCAGTTTCATCCAGGGGAGCGGGGAGCTGTTTTTT. It yields the protein CASSFIQGSGELFF.